The T cell receptor (beta chain) under discussion was sequenced for a study of T cell responses to AZD1222 COVID-19 vaccine. Points from the study as a whole: It should be noted that donors were predominantly white British and more often female, and clonal diversity was possibly underestimated. Spike-specific TCR breadth and depth rose after two AZD1222 doses. The number of AZD1222 recipients seropositive at baseline was only six.

Here immunoSEQ multiplex PCR was the method, and the copy in TCRdb shows in-frame clones only, minus some. This table holds some 120,000 clones, approximately 85% found once. The CDR3 loop spans 11 amino acids. Germline values: CDR1 SQVTM, CDR2 ANQGSEA. With 6 bases removed from V and 3 bases from J, the gap between germline ends came to 9 bases. Of note for this clone: What it recognizes is unknown.

The clonotype originates from an adult in good health. The chain couples TRBV29-1 to TRBJ2-7, with a tentative D call TRBD1 (5 bases). The input for sequencing was peripheral blood, taken on day 0 of MenACWY control vaccination. CDR3: CSVTRGYEQYF. The CDR3 DNA follows: TGCAGCGTGACAAGGGGCTACGAGCAGTACTTC.